A selection of T cell receptor beta chains follows, all from one sample in a study of human T cells and chemical hapten exposure. TCRdb passed the RACE reads through MiXCR, listing each CDR3 protein once. Found here are about 82,000 distinct CDR3 sequences, around 13% of them singletons; the top ten hold around 5.8%. Sequenced here: whole blood, sampled in connection with sensitization to the hapten diphenylcyclopropenone (DPC). The receptors shown here come from a woman aged 50 to 60 with alopecia areata. Some clones in this sample may be carry-over from other donors' samples. Each CDR3 is given with its conserved first and last residue. The D gene is left open where the match is weak. Expanded clones get a size class; other rows say once, few or many, or leave the size out.

d_call	clone_size	v_call	cdr3_length	j_call	cdr3_nt	cdr3_aa
.	few	TRBV29-1	11	TRBJ1-1	TGCAGCGTTAGCCCACGGGCTGAAGCTTTCTTT	CSVSPRAEAFF
.	many	TRBV18	13	TRBJ1-3	TGTGCCAGCTCACCACCAGAATCCAACACCATATATTTT	CASSPPESNTIYF
TRBD2	.	TRBV9	18	TRBJ2-3	TGTGCCAGCAGCGTGCCCCTAGACCTAGCGGGCGCCACAGATACGCAGTATTTT	CASSVPLDLAGATDTQYF
TRBD2	many	TRBV20-1	14	TRBJ2-7	TGCAGTGCTCCCACTAGCGTAAACTCCTACGAGCAGTACTTC	CSAPTSVNSYEQYF
.	few	TRBV6-5	15	TRBJ2-7	TGTGCCAGCAGTTACTTTGCCCAGGGGTCCTACGAGCAGTACTTC	CASSYFAQGSYEQYF
.	.	TRBV29-1	12	TRBJ1-5	TGCAGCGTTGGGACGGATAATCAGCCCCAGCATTTT	CSVGTDNQPQHF
.	many	TRBV2	14	TRBJ2-7	TGTGCCAGCATCCTGGACCCCTATCTCTACGAGCAGTACTTC	CASILDPYLYEQYF
TRBD2	many	TRBV11-2	16	TRBJ2-7	TGTGCCAGCAGCTTAGCCCGCCTAGCGGGAACCTACGAGCAGTACTTC	CASSLARLAGTYEQYF
TRBD2	.	TRBV6-1	16	TRBJ2-3	TGTGCCAGCAGGGTCAGACTAGCGGGAGCCGGAGATACGCAGTATTTT	CASRVRLAGAGDTQYF
.	.	TRBV13	13	TRBJ1-3	TGTGCCAGCAGCCCAATCTCTGGAAACACCATATATTTT	CASSPISGNTIYF
.	few	TRBV19	14	TRBJ1-5	TGTGCCAGTAGTATAGACCCCGGAAATCAGCCCCAGCATTTT	CASSIDPGNQPQHF
.	many	TRBV30	15	TRBJ2-2	TGTGCCTGGAGTAGGCTAGCGACTAACACCGGGGAGCTGTTTTTT	CAWSRLATNTGELFF
.	many	TRBV25-1	16	TRBJ2-7	TGTGCCAGCAGTGGCGGTAGCACAGTCGACATCGGCGAGCAGTACTTC	CASSGGSTVDIGEQYF
.	many	TRBV29-1	11	TRBJ2-3	TGCAGCGCAGGCGGGGAAGCTACGCAGTATTTT	CSAGGEATQYF
.	.	TRBV29-1	13	TRBJ1-1	TGCAGCGTTGACAGGTCCAGGAACACTGAAGCTTTCTTT	CSVDRSRNTEAFF
.	few	TRBV11-2	15	TRBJ2-1	TGTGCCAGCAGCTTCGGGGTAAACTCCTACAATGAGCAGTTCTTC	CASSFGVNSYNEQFF
.	.	TRBV29-1	8	TRBJ2-7	TGCAGCGTTGAATGTCACGGCTTC	CSVECHGF
.	many	TRBV20-1	11	TRBJ2-1	TGCAGTGCTAGACGGGGTTTTGAGCAGTTCTTC	CSARRGFEQFF
.	few	TRBV20-1	14	TRBJ1-4	TGCAGTGCTAGAGATGTAGGGAGGGGTGAAAAACTGTTTTTT	CSARDVGRGEKLFF
.	.	TRBV7-3	15	TRBJ1-2	TGTGCCAGCAGCGTAAATTCCGGGACGGACTATGGCTACACCTTC	CASSVNSGTDYGYTF
TRBD2	many	TRBV20-1	16	TRBJ2-1	TGCAGTGCTCCGCCCGATGGAGTAGCGGGAAGGGATGAGCAGTTCTTC	CSAPPDGVAGRDEQFF
TRBD2	many	TRBV20-1	13	TRBJ2-3	TGCAGTGCCTCTGGACTAGCGGCAGATACGCAGTATTTT	CSASGLAADTQYF
.	many	TRBV5-1	15	TRBJ2-2	TGCGCCAGCAGCTTCCATGGATCGAACACCGGGGAGCTGTTTTTT	CASSFHGSNTGELFF
.	.	TRBV19	14	TRBJ2-3	TGTGCCACTCGGGAACAGGAAACTACAGATACGCAGTATTTT	CATREQETTDTQYF
TRBD2	few	TRBV7-2	17	TRBJ2-2	TGTGCCAGCAGCCTCGACAGGACTAGCGGTAAAACCGGGGAGCTGTTTTTT	CASSLDRTSGKTGELFF
.	few	TRBV21-1	15	TRBJ1-5	TGTGCCAGCCAAAAACTCCGCTTTTGGGGTCAGCCCCAGCATTTT	CASQKLRFWGQPQHF
.	many	TRBV7-9	14	TRBJ2-7	TGTGCCAGCAGCTTATTCGGGTCAGTTGAGGAGCAGTACTTC	CASSLFGSVEEQYF
.	many	TRBV27	15	TRBJ1-5	TGTGCCAGCAGTTTATACGGTGGGGGGAATCAGCCCCAGCATTTT	CASSLYGGGNQPQHF
.	.	TRBV29-1	14	TRBJ2-7	TGCAGCGCCATACTCCCAGGGAGGCGCTACGAGCAGTACTTC	CSAILPGRRYEQYF
.	many	TRBV7-9	17	TRBJ1-1	TGTGCCAGCAGATCGCCCCTCGGGGGGCGCGAGGACACTGAAGCTTTCTTT	CASRSPLGGREDTEAFF
.	few	TRBV11-3	13	TRBJ2-2	TGTGCCAGCAGCTCAAAACGTACCGGGGAGCTGTTTTTT	CASSSKRTGELFF
TRBD2	.	TRBV5-1	16	TRBJ2-2	TGCGCCAGCGACGATGAAAGACTAGCAGGCACCGAGGAGCTGTTTTTT	CASDDERLAGTEELFF
.	few	TRBV2	16	TRBJ2-7	TGTGCCAGCAGTGAGGCCGGAAGGGGACCCTCCTACGAGCAGTACTTC	CASSEAGRGPSYEQYF
.	.	TRBV12-5	11	TRBJ1-1	TGTGCTAGTGGCTTTGACACTGAAGCTTTCTTT	CASGFDTEAFF
.	.	TRBV18	13	TRBJ2-7	TGTGCCAGCTCGCCCCTTGGCCCCTACGAGCAGTACTTC	CASSPLGPYEQYF
.	.	TRBV19	14	TRBJ2-7	TGTGCCAGTAGTGTCCAGGGAAGATCCTACGAGCAGTACTTC	CASSVQGRSYEQYF
TRBD2	few	TRBV20-1	12	TRBJ2-7	TGCAGTGCTCGAGCGGGGCCCTACGAGCAGTACTTC	CSARAGPYEQYF
TRBD1	few	TRBV30	13	TRBJ1-1	TGTGCCTGGGGGACAGGGGTAAACACTGAAGCTTTCTTT	CAWGTGVNTEAFF
.	medium-sized	TRBV7-2	12	TRBJ2-3	TGTGCCAGCAGCTTACGCCCAGATACGCAGTATTTT	CASSLRPDTQYF
.	few	TRBV29-1	12	TRBJ1-2	TGCAGCGTTGAAGTCTCCGCCGTCGGCTACACCTTC	CSVEVSAVGYTF
.	few	TRBV27	14	TRBJ2-1	TGTGCCAGCAGTTCTCGAAGCTCCTACAATGAGCAGTTCTTC	CASSSRSSYNEQFF
.	few	TRBV5-1	15	TRBJ2-3	TGCGCCAGCAGCGCCCCTCCAGGGGCAGCAGATACGCAGTATTTT	CASSAPPGAADTQYF
TRBD1	.	TRBV20-1	14	TRBJ2-3	TGCAGTGCTGATAAGGACAGGAGCACAGATACGCAGTATTTT	CSADKDRSTDTQYF
TRBD1	.	TRBV7-9	15	TRBJ1-4	TGTGCCAGCAGCTCGACAGGGGGTCCAAATGAAAAACTGTTTTTT	CASSSTGGPNEKLFF
.	few	TRBV7-9	12	TRBJ2-1	TGTGCCGGCTCCCCCGATTACAATGAGCAGTTCTTC	CAGSPDYNEQFF
.	few	TRBV19	17	TRBJ1-5	TGTGCCAGTAGTATCTCGGAAACAGTCTTACCAAATCAGCCCCAGCATTTT	CASSISETVLPNQPQHF
.	many	TRBV29-1	14	TRBJ2-2	TGCAGCGTTGGCAGGGAGATAGGGAACGGGGAGCTGTTTTTT	CSVGREIGNGELFF
TRBD2	many	TRBV29-1	14	TRBJ2-5	TGCAGCGTTGCGGGAGGCCAGGGAAAAGAGACCCAGTACTTC	CSVAGGQGKETQYF
TRBD1	.	TRBV9	13	TRBJ1-6	TGTGCCAGTGGGACAGCGGATAATTCACCCCTCCACTTT	CASGTADNSPLHF
.	many	TRBV3-1	14	TRBJ2-3	TGTGCCAGCAGCCCGACTAGAAGCACAGATACGCAGTATTTT	CASSPTRSTDTQYF
TRBD1	.	TRBV3-1	15	TRBJ2-7	TGTGCCAGCAGCCAAGTGGACAGGGCATCCTACGAGCAGTGCTTC	CASSQVDRASYEQCF
TRBD2	few	TRBV6-1	18	TRBJ2-1	TGTGCCAGCAGTGGGTCATTCGGGAGGGGGTACTCCTACAATGAGCAGTTCTTC	CASSGSFGRGYSYNEQFF
.	.	TRBV19	14	TRBJ2-1	TGTGCCAGTAGTCCGGACCACACCTACAATGAGCAGTTCTTC	CASSPDHTYNEQFF
.	many	TRBV2	14	TRBJ1-1	TGTGCCAGCACGGGGGCGCGTCTGAACACTGAAGCTTTCTTT	CASTGARLNTEAFF
.	few	TRBV12-3/TRBV12-4	13	TRBJ1-1	TGTGCCAGCAGTTCTTTCTTGAACACTGAAGCTTTCTTT	CASSSFLNTEAFF
.	many	TRBV5-1	14	TRBJ1-2	TGCGCCAGCAGCTTGGGGTCGGGCCTCTATGGCTACACCTTC	CASSLGSGLYGYTF
.	few	TRBV5-1	13	TRBJ1-1	TGCGCCAGCAGCTCGCACAGCGACACTGAAGCTTTCTTT	CASSSHSDTEAFF
TRBD1	few	TRBV29-1	16	TRBJ1-5	TGCAGCGTTGCTGGGACAGGGATTGGGGGCAATCAGCCCCAGCATTTT	CSVAGTGIGGNQPQHF
.	few	TRBV29-1	13	TRBJ2-1	TGCAGCGTTTATGGCCTTTACTACAATGAGCAGTTCTTC	CSVYGLYYNEQFF